This T cell receptor (beta chain) is from a study of Ad26.COV2.S vaccination and SARS-CoV-2 variants. The CDR3 runs 18 residues. Produced via immunoSEQ multiplex PCR; TCRdb's table is partial and in-frame only. The table includes around 300,000 clones, about 89% detected once. Treatment noted: over 15 received Ad26.COV2.S at low or high dose, single or two shots; several received placebo; per-sample allocation not given. Each sample was drawn 63 days after the first injection (of vaccine or placebo). Vaccination used an Ad26 vector expressing Wuhan-strain SARS-CoV-2 spike. This receptor was taken from a person between 18 and 60 years old who received the Ad26.COV2.S COVID-19 vaccine or a placebo. The source material was peripheral blood, sampled in a trial of Ad26.COV2.S vaccine versus placebo. The rearrangement joins TRBV21-1 to TRBJ2-6; no check of the table's D call, TRBD1, against the DNA was made. TRBV21-1 counts as a pseudogene. This CDR3 reads CASSKPTTGNSGANVLTF. The DNA of the CDR3 is TGTGCCAGCAGCAAACCAACTACAGGGAACTCTGGGGCCAACGTCCTGACTTTC.